Below, 5 T cell receptor beta chains from the same sample are listed, as sequenced in a study of beta chain features in type 1 diabetes. Overall study results and limits: Shorter TCRB CDR3s, moderately but significantly so, marked every one of the four CD4+ subsets in Type 1 diabetes patients.

No antigen has been assigned to these receptors. Expressed TCRB transcripts were sequenced because the entire RNA isolate underwent reverse transcription. Profiled with immunoSEQ multiplex PCR; TCRdb holds only in-frame clones, not every one. The table includes a few hundred thousand clones, 16% detected once. The specimen was naive CD4+ T cells from blood. The receptors were gathered from a man aged 25-45 years with type 1 diabetes.

The gene calls are TRBV30 and TRBJ2-1, with D unclear. Trimming shortened V by 0 bases and J by 3 bases, and 9 bases separated the two germline ends. Germline values: CDR1 GTSNPN, CDR2 SVGIG (reference sequence). This CDR3 comprises 14 residues. The CDR3 coding sequence is TGTGCCTGGAGTGTACGAACAAGCTACAATGAGCAGTTCTTC. The encoded protein is CAWSVRTSYNEQFF.

V and J are TRBV5-4 and TRBJ2-6; D remains unclear. This CDR3 is 15 amino acids long. V shed 4 bases and J shed 0 bases, with 8 bases lying between them. The germline gives CDR1 SGHNT, CDR2 YYREEE (reference sequence). CDR3 coding DNA: TGTGCCAGCAGCCCCGGCCACTCTGGGGCCAACGTCCTGACTTTC. This sequence encodes CASSPGHSGANVLTF.

This clone has more than one count but fewer than ten. The rearrangement uses TRBV5-4 and TRBJ2-1, with 7 positions matching TRBD2. Germline CDR1 SGHNT, CDR2 YYREEE (reference sequence). J gave up 7 bases and V 2 bases, and 9 bases lay outside the gene matches. CDR3 size: 15 residues. CDR3 nucleotide sequence: TGTGCCAGCAGCTTAAACCCCCTAGCGGATAATGAGCAGTTCTTC. Its translation is CASSLNPLADNEQFF.

J is TRBJ2-5 and V is TRBV7-2; D might be TRBD2 (6 bases). Germline V gene sequence: CDR1 SGHTA, CDR2 FQGNSA. Trimming left V 5 bases short and J 5 bases short, with 12 bases between. This CDR3 is 13 amino acids long. The CDR3 loop reads CASSRGISETQYF. In DNA form, the CDR3 reads TGTGCCAGCAGCCGGGGGATTTCGGAGACCCAGTACTTC.

Points on this clone: In the same sample, other DNA sequences code for this CDR3. V and J are TRBV5-4 and TRBJ2-3; a possible D gene is TRBD2 (6 bases). The CDR3 is 15 amino acids. The V end lost 2 bases, the J end lost 0 bases, and 10 bases lay between the germline ends. From germline, CDR1 is SGHNT and CDR2 YYREEE (reference sequence). The CDR3 coding sequence is TGTGCCAGCAGCTTAGCCGGGACTAGCACAGATACGCAGTATTTT. Its protein is CASSLAGTSTDTQYF.